This TCR beta chain appears in the sequencing data of a study of shared clonotypes between healthy human individuals. Regarding the study as a whole: In contrast to clonotypes shared by all four donors, non-shared clonotypes had lower generation probabilities.

As to this clone: The antigen is unknown.

Germline loops: CDR1 KGHSH, CDR2 LQKENI. The CDR3 is made up of 15 amino acids. V was pared by 3 bases and J by 1 base, with 5 bases of the junction left unmatched. Each sorted subset replicate got 200 ng genomic DNA, roughly 30,000 genomes. Profiled with immunoSEQ multiplex PCR; TCRdb holds only in-frame clones, not every one. The sample records hundreds of thousands of clones, 55% to 85% being singletons. The rearrangement uses TRBV18 and TRBJ2-7, with 8 bases fitting TRBD2. The sequenced sample consisted of memory CD4+ T cells sorted from blood. Specified subset: CD45RA-negative fraction. The source is a woman aged 25 to 45 in good health. The CDR3 DNA is TGTGCCAGCTCACCCCGAGCGGGAGTGTCCTACGAGCAGTACTTC. Protein product: CASSPRAGVSYEQYF. Based on the CDR3 plus reference TRBV18 and TRBJ2-7, the full variable domain is NAGVMQNPRHLVRRRGQEARLRCSPMKGHSHVYWYRQLPEEGLKFMVYLQKENIIDESGMPKERFSAEFPKEGPSILRIQQVVRGDSAAYFCASSPRAGVSYEQYFGPGTRLTVT.